The rows below give T cell receptor beta chains drawn from one sample of a study of neurological immune-mediated disorders. TCRdb independently ran MiXCR on the 5' RACE reads; one entry per CDR3 protein. The table includes some 46,000 distinct CDR3 sequences, around 10% detected once. The sample taken for sequencing was PBMCs. These receptors all stem from a man in his 70s with HTLV-1-associated myelopathy (HAM/TSP). Both conserved end residues are part of each CDR3. The order of the fields is D gene, clone size, V gene, J gene, CDR3 DNA, CDR3 protein. D genes are given only for firm matches. A row's size may be missing; if present it is once, few, many or a size class.

NA	many	TRBV15	TRBJ1-4	TGTGCCACCAGTCCACTCGGGGGTGCCGAAAAACTGTTTTTT	CATSPLGGAEKLFF
TRBD2	many	TRBV11-2	TRBJ2-3	TGTGCCAGCAGCTCCCGCCCGACTATTGGGCGGGGGACAGATACGCAGTATTTT	CASSSRPTIGRGTDTQYF
TRBD1	many	TRBV2	TRBJ2-7	TGTGCCACCGGGACAGAATACGAGCAGTACTTC	CATGTEYEQYF
TRBD1	NA	TRBV7-9	TRBJ1-4	TGTGCCACCCTACGGGACAGGGAAGAAAAACTGTTTTTT	CATLRDREEKLFF
NA	many	TRBV5-6	TRBJ2-4	TGTGCCAGCAGCATACTAGGGGCCAAAAACATTCAGTACTTC	CASSILGAKNIQYF
TRBD2	few	TRBV4-2	TRBJ2-7	TGTGCCAGCAGCCAAGTCACTAGCGGGAGGCTTCTCGGCGAGCAGTACTTC	CASSQVTSGRLLGEQYF
NA	many	TRBV20-1	TRBJ2-7	TGCAGTGCTAGTAGGGCTGACGAGCAGTACTTC	CSASRADEQYF
NA	many	TRBV11-2	TRBJ2-1	TGTGCCAGCAGCTTAGATAGGGACGGGACCCACAGTGGATTC	CASSLDRDGTHSGF
TRBD1	many	TRBV20-1	TRBJ2-1	TGCAGTGCTAGGAGGGGCCAGGGGGCTGGCAATGAGCAGTTCTTC	CSARRGQGAGNEQFF
NA	many	TRBV20-1	TRBJ2-1	TGCAGTGCCCAAAGCCTCCGAGGCTCCTACAATGAGCAGTTCTTC	CSAQSLRGSYNEQFF
TRBD1	many	TRBV20-1	TRBJ1-5	TGCAGTACTAGGGACAGGGAGGGATCGCCCCAGCATTTT	CSTRDREGSPQHF
NA	many	TRBV11-2	TRBJ2-5	TGTGCCAGCAACTTCCTCGTTAGGGGGGGAGAGACCCAGTACTTC	CASNFLVRGGETQYF
NA	many	TRBV20-1	TRBJ2-7	TGCAGTGTGTCTCAGGAGCTGGGGGGGCTTTCCTACGAGCAGTACTTC	CSVSQELGGLSYEQYF
NA	many	TRBV20-1	TRBJ2-1	TGCAGTGCTAGAGGTCCAATCGGGGGTGAGCAGTTCTTC	CSARGPIGGEQFF
NA	many	TRBV12-3/TRBV12-4	TRBJ1-2	TGTGCCAGCAGTTTGTCTCAGGGTGGCTACACCTTC	CASSLSQGGYTF
NA	many	TRBV7-6	TRBJ2-1	TGTGCCAGCAGCTTATTATCTAGTGGTGAGCAGTTCTTC	CASSLLSSGEQFF
TRBD1	many	TRBV7-9	TRBJ2-5	TGTGCCAGCAGCTTAGACGACAGGGGGGTACAAGAGACCCAGTACTTC	CASSLDDRGVQETQYF
TRBD2	few	TRBV11-1	TRBJ2-7	TGTGCCAGCAGCGCCGGGGCGGGAGGAGGATACGAGCAGTACTTC	CASSAGAGGGYEQYF
TRBD1	many	TRBV6-2/TRBV6-3	TRBJ1-5	TGTGCCAGCGCACGATCGACAGGGGATCAGCCCCAGCATTTT	CASARSTGDQPQHF
NA	medium-sized	TRBV20-1	TRBJ1-5	TGCAGTGCTAGAGATGTCCAGGGGAGCGGACCCCAGCATTTT	CSARDVQGSGPQHF
NA	many	TRBV20-1	TRBJ2-2	TGCAGTGCTAGAGAGGCCGCGAACACCGGGGAGCTGTTTTTT	CSAREAANTGELFF
NA	many	TRBV4-3	TRBJ2-2	TGCGCCAGCAGCCAAGGACAGTACACCGGGGAGCTGTTTTTT	CASSQGQYTGELFF
NA	many	TRBV9	TRBJ2-7	TGTGCCAGCAGCGTAGGGGACGGATACGAGCAGTACTTC	CASSVGDGYEQYF
TRBD1	NA	TRBV29-1	TRBJ2-1	TGCAGCGTGCCTGGTGGCAGGGGGCTTTACAATGAGCAGTTCTTC	CSVPGGRGLYNEQFF
TRBD1	once	TRBV20-1	TRBJ2-2	TGCAGTGCTGTCGGGACAGGGAACACCGGGGAGCTGTTTTTT	CSAVGTGNTGELFF
TRBD2	many	TRBV4-1	TRBJ2-2	TGCGCCAGCAGTATTCTAGCGGGAACCACCGGGGAGCTGTTTTTT	CASSILAGTTGELFF
TRBD1	many	TRBV7-2	TRBJ1-5	TGTGCCAGCAGGTTAAGCGGACAGGGAAATCAGCCCCAGCATTTT	CASRLSGQGNQPQHF
NA	many	TRBV29-1	TRBJ1-2	TGCAGCGCCAACGGGCCGGTGGGCTACACCTTC	CSANGPVGYTF
NA	many	TRBV12-3/TRBV12-4	TRBJ2-2	TGTGCCAGCCTGACTGAATACACCGGGGAGCTGTTTTTT	CASLTEYTGELFF
NA	many	TRBV7-8	TRBJ2-7	TGTGCCAGCAGCTTAGACAGGCGCGAGCAGTACTTC	CASSLDRREQYF
TRBD1	many	TRBV6-1	TRBJ2-1	TGTGCCAGCAGTATAGGGACAGCCAATGAGCAGTTCTTC	CASSIGTANEQFF
TRBD2	few	TRBV5-6	TRBJ2-1	TGTGCCAGCAGCTTTGGCCAGGGTATTTGGACTAGTTCCTACAATGAGCAGTTCTTC	CASSFGQGIWTSSYNEQFF
NA	NA	TRBV29-1	TRBJ1-1	TGCAGCGTAAGCCGGGACACTAACACTGAAGCTTTCTTT	CSVSRDTNTEAFF
NA	many	TRBV12-3/TRBV12-4	TRBJ1-5	TGTGCCAGCAGCACAGGTTTAGAGCCCCAGCATTTT	CASSTGLEPQHF
TRBD1	many	TRBV3-1	TRBJ2-7	TGTGCCAGCAGCCTCACAGGGGGCGGCGAGCAGTACTTC	CASSLTGGGEQYF
NA	many	TRBV18	TRBJ1-2	TGTGCCAGCTCCGCCAGACAAAACCTTGGGGGCTACACCTTC	CASSARQNLGGYTF
TRBD1	many	TRBV4-3	TRBJ1-2	TGCGCCAGCAGCCAAGACCGGACAGGCCCGTATGGCTACACCTTC	CASSQDRTGPYGYTF
NA	NA	TRBV28	TRBJ2-5	TGTGCCAGCAAACAAGGCGGGGCCGTGGGGACCCAGTACTTC	CASKQGGAVGTQYF
TRBD2	many	TRBV27	TRBJ2-4	TGTGCCAGCAGTTTCACGGCTAGCGGAGCCAAAAACATTCAGTACTTC	CASSFTASGAKNIQYF
NA	many	TRBV29-1	TRBJ2-7	TGCAGCGTTGTAGGGGGAACCCGCGAGCAGTACTTC	CSVVGGTREQYF
NA	many	TRBV28	TRBJ1-6	TGTGCCAGCAGTCTGAGTCGGGCGATTACACCCCTCCACTTT	CASSLSRAITPLHF
TRBD2	many	TRBV27	TRBJ2-3	TGTGCCAGCAGTTCTTCTGGACTAGCGGGGGGCGGGGATACGCAGTATTTT	CASSSSGLAGGGDTQYF
NA	many	TRBV6-6	TRBJ2-1	TGTGCCAGCCGTTCGACGGTGAATGAGCAGTTCTTC	CASRSTVNEQFF
NA	many	TRBV2	TRBJ2-7	TGTGCCAGCAGTAGGGGGGGAACATCCTACGAGCAGTACTTC	CASSRGGTSYEQYF
NA	many	TRBV27	TRBJ2-1	TGTGCCAGCAGTACCCTCGGAGGTCATGAGCAGTTCTTC	CASSTLGGHEQFF
NA	many	TRBV20-1	TRBJ2-2	TGCAGTGCTAGAGATCAATTGAACACCGGGGAGCTGTTTTTT	CSARDQLNTGELFF
TRBD2	many	TRBV7-8	TRBJ2-3	TGTGCCAGCAGCTTGGGCGGGAGTTTCGAAGATACGCAGTATTTT	CASSLGGSFEDTQYF
TRBD2	NA	TRBV7-9	TRBJ2-1	TGTGCCAGCAGCTTACACCTCGGGACTAGCGGGAGGGCCGGTTTCTACAATGAGCAGTTCTTC	CASSLHLGTSGRAGFYNEQFF
TRBD1	many	TRBV9	TRBJ2-2	TGTGCCAGCAGCGTTAGGACAGGGGGGACCGGGGAGCTGTTTTTT	CASSVRTGGTGELFF
TRBD2	many	TRBV20-1	TRBJ2-1	TGCAGTGGAGTAGCGGGAGGGAATGAGCAGTTCTTC	CSGVAGGNEQFF
NA	many	TRBV29-1	TRBJ2-3	TGCAGCGTTGACCACGGAGGGACAGATACGCAGTATTTT	CSVDHGGTDTQYF
TRBD1	many	TRBV20-1	TRBJ1-5	TGCAGTGCAACGATGTCCGAGGGGGGGGACAGTCAGCCCCAGCATTTT	CSATMSEGGDSQPQHF
NA	many	TRBV9	TRBJ2-2	TGTGCCAGCAGCGGCGGGGCTGGGACCGGGGAGCTGTTTTTT	CASSGGAGTGELFF
NA	many	TRBV7-2	TRBJ2-3	TGTGCCAGCAGCTTGGGACACTTGTTCACAGATACGCAGTATTTT	CASSLGHLFTDTQYF
NA	many	TRBV6-4	TRBJ2-3	TGTGCCAGCAGTCGGGACTTCTCGGCAGATACGCAGTATTTT	CASSRDFSADTQYF